The source of this TCR beta chain is a study of cytomegalovirus exposure and HLA in healthy donors. Notes on the study in general: The investigators catalogued 164 TCR beta chains as cytomegalovirus-associated.

A roughly 130-subject validation cohort, separate from the 666-subject first cohort, supplied the donors. Trimming shortened V by 2 bases and J by 0 bases, and 13 bases separated the two germline ends. In germline, CDR1 is MNHNS, CDR2 SASEGT. This CDR3 comprises 17 residues. With respect to this clone: Its cognate antigen is unknown.

Generated by immunoSEQ multiplex PCR, the TCRdb table keeps only in-frame clones and is missing some. The profile shows about 140,000 clones, 85% to 90% of them singletons. The chain recombines TRBV6-1 with TRBJ2-2; a weak D match, TRBD1 (5 bases). The specimen was PBMCs. This clonotype was obtained from a man in his late teens or twenties in good health and CMV-seronegative. For the CDR3, the DNA is TGTGCCAGCAGTGAACTCCCCAGGGAAACGAACACCGGGGAGCTGTTTTTT. Amino acids: CASSELPRETNTGELFF.